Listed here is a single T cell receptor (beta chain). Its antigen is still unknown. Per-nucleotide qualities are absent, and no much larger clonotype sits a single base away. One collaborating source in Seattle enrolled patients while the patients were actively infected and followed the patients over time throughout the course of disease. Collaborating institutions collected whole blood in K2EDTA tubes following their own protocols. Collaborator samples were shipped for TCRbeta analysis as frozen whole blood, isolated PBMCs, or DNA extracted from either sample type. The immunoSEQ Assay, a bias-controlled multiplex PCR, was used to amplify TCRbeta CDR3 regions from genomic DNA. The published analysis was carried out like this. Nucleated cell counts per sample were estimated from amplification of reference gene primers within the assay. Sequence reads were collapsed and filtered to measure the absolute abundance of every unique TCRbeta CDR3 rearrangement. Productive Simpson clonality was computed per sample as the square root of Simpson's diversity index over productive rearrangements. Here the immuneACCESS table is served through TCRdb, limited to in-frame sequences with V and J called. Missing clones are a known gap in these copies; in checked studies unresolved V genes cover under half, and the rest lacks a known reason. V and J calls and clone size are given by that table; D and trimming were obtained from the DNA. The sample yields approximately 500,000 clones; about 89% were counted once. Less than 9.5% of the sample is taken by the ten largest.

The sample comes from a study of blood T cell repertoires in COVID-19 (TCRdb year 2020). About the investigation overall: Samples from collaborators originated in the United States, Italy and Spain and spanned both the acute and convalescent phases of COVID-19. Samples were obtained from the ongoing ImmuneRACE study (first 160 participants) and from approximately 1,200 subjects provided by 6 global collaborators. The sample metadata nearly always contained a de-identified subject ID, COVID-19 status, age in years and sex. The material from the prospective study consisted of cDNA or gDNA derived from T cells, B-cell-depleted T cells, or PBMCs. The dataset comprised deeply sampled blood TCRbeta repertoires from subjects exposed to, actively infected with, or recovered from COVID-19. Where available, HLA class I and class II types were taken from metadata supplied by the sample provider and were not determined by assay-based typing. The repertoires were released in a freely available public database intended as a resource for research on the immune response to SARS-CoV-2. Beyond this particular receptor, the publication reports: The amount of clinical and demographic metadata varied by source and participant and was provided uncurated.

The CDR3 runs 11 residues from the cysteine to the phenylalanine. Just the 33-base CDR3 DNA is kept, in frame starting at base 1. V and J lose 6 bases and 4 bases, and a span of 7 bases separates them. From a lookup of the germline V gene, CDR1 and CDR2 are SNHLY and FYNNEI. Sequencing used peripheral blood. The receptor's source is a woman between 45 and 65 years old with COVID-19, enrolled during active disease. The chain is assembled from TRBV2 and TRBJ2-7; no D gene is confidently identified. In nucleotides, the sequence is TGTGCCAGCAGCCCCACTTACGAGCAGTACTTC. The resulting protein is CASSPTYEQYF.